Included here is one TCR beta chain sequence, with context. The antigen it recognizes is unknown. Per-nucleotide qualities are absent, and no much larger clonotype sits a single base away. The data derive from a study of beta chain features in type 1 diabetes (dated by TCRdb to the late 2010s). With regard to the full study: Mean age, gender distribution, total cell number and subset yield were not different between patients and healthy donors. A total of roughly 99,000,000 sorted cells were examined across all samples, and the number of cells per subset was strongly correlated with RNA yield. In the study, TCRB repertoires of sorted circulating CD4+ T cell subsets from recently diagnosed type 1 diabetes patients were compared with those of matched healthy donors. Whereas all 30 or so donors provided naive and central memory subsets, regulatory and stem cell-like memory subsets were isolated from just 8 patients and about eight healthy donors.

CDR1 is given as SQVTM and CDR2 as ANQGSEA, both from the germline V gene. Including cysteine and phenylalanine, the CDR3 has 10 amino acids. The retained sequence is limited to the CDR3, 30 bases, with the frame set at the first base. Deletion took 4 bases off V and 3 bases off J, with a span of 4 bases between the germline ends. From each donor, a single peripheral blood sample of around 120 mL on average was drawn into heparinised tubes. A BD FACSAria II was used to sort naive, central memory, regulatory and stem cell-like memory CD4+ T cells with a panel that included CD45RO, CCR7, CD25, CD127, CD95 and CD27. Purity was above 95% for every sorted population. PBMCs were separated immediately by Lymphoprep density gradient centrifugation and were stained directly, without being cultured. So that batch effects would be minimized, each experiment stained and sorted samples in pairs, pairing one healthy donor with one patient.

All of the isolated RNA was reverse transcribed with the High Capacity cDNA Reverse Transcription Kit, so expressed TCRB transcripts were sequenced. For stem cell-like memory T cell samples, survey-depth immunoSEQ sequencing was used, averaging about 990,000 total reads per sample. Sorted cells were lysed in RLT buffer, and RNA was extracted using DNase-treated RNeasy Micro or Mini kits according to cell number. Each cell subset was processed on its own to prevent cross-contamination, while patient and healthy donor samples were processed together. Using the immunoSEQ multiplex PCR, TCRB sequences were amplified from cDNA into 87-bp fragments spanning the CDR3 region. Amplicons were sequenced on the Illumina HiSeq platform. In the paper's pipeline: Synthetic template baselines were used to correct PCR bias computationally, reads within Hamming distance 2 were collapsed, and singletons that could not be merged were discarded. Reads were aligned to IMGT to assign V, D and J genes, CDR3 length, and insertions or deletions at six rearrangement sites. Within each subset, clonotype counts were normalized to the number of sorted cells before true diversity and Gini coefficients were calculated with the tcR R package. The overlap coefficient, calculated on TCRB nucleotide sequences, was used to measure repertoire sharing. The source is immuneACCESS, and TCRdb retained only in-frame sequences with V and J called. Part of the clones is not carried over; for the studies checked, unresolved V genes explain less than half of this, and the remainder is unexplained. The D gene and trimming were derived from the DNA, and the V and J assignments and clone size from that table. The sample table records approximately 120,000 clones; around 40% of these occur just once. The ten largest clonotypes hold over 0.05% of the sample.

Beyond this particular receptor, the publication reports: At VDJ recombination sites, patients with type 1 diabetes made fewer insertions and deleted more nucleotides, a pattern implying thymic rearrangement abnormalities. Only small numbers of individuals were included in the HLA sub-analyses, which left unresolved whether HLA type had any influence on TCRB rearrangement. A moderate but significant shortening of TCRB CDR3 length was observed in type 1 diabetes patients in all four CD4+ subsets. Naive, central memory and regulatory TCRB repertoires appeared to be more similar among patients than among healthy donors. Sequencing cDNA rather than genomic DNA could over-represent highly expressing activated cells, although activation and CD3 levels did not differ between groups. Shorter templates might have been favored by PCR, but patient and control samples were amplified and corrected together, so both groups would have been affected equally by any skew.

The sequenced material came from stem cell memory CD4+ T cells from blood. The cell subset or site label on this specimen signifies: stem cell-like memory CD4+ T cells. The sequence was obtained from a woman younger than 35 in good health. The sequence joins TRBV29-1 to TRBJ2-7, with no confidently assigned D gene. The CDR3 reads as follows: CSVVNYEQYF. The DNA sequence reads TGCAGCGTTGTTAACTACGAGCAGTACTTC.